Detailed here is one T cell receptor (beta chain). Its target is not known. These data originate in a study of beta chain features in type 1 diabetes. Overall study findings and caveats: In all four CD4+ subsets, TCRB CDR3 length was significantly, moderately reduced in type 1 diabetes.

The germline V gene has CDR1 SGHRS and CDR2 YFSETQ. V was shortened by 3 bases and J by 3 bases, with 13 bases between the two germline ends. The CDR3 is made up of 15 amino acids. Of the isolated RNA, all was reverse transcribed, and so the sequenced material was expressed TCRB transcripts. Libraries were prepared by immunoSEQ multiplex PCR; TCRdb keeps only in-frame clonotypes and omits some of them. The sample lists a few hundred thousand clones; around 13% were seen once. The chain carries TRBV5-1 and TRBJ2-1; weak D call: TRBD1 (5 bases). This sequence was found in a woman aged 18-35 years with type 1 diabetes. Specimen: naive CD4+ T cells from blood. The CDR3 sequence is CASSSDRTNYNEQFF. The CDR3 region has the DNA TGCGCCAGCAGCTCCGACCGGACAAACTACAATGAGCAGTTCTTC.